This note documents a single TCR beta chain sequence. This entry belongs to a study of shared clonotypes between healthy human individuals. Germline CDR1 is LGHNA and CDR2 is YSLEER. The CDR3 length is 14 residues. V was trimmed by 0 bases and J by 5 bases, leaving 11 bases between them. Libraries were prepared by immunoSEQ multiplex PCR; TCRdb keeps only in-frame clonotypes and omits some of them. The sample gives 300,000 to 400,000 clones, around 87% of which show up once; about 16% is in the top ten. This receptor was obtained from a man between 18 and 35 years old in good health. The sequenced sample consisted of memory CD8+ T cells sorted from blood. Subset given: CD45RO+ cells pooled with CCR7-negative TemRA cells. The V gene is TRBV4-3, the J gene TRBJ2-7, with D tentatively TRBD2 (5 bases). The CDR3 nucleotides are TGCGCCAGCAGCCAAGAGAGAGAGGGAAACGAGCAGTACTTC. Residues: CASSQEREGNEQYF.